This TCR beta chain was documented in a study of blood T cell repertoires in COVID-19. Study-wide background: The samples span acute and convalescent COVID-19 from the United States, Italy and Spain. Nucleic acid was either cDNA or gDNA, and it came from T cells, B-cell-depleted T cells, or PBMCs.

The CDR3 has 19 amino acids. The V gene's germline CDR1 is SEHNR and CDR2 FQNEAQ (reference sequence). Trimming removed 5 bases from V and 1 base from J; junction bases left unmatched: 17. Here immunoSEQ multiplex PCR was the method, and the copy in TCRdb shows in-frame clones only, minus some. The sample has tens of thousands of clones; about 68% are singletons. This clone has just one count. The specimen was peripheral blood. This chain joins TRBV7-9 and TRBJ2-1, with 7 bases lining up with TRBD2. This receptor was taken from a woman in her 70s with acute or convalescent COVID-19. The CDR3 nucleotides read TGTGCCAGCAGCGATTTGACTACCTCGGGACTACCATCCTACAATGAGCAGTTCTTC. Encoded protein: CASSDLTTSGLPSYNEQFF.